This TCR beta chain originates from a study of T cell changes during pregnancy in multiple sclerosis. V was pared by 6 bases and J by 5 bases, with 8 bases between. CDR3 length: 11 amino acids. Looked up from germline, CDR1 is MNHNS and CDR2 is SASEGT. Produced via immunoSEQ multiplex PCR; TCRdb's table is partial and in-frame only. The top ten hold about 5.1% of the sample, which has roughly 45,000 clones, 75% to 90% seen once. Sequencing used peripheral blood, obtained in the second trimester of pregnancy. The chain combines TRBV6-1 with TRBJ2-7; D remains unclear. The source is a female donor in good health, enrolled as a control in a pregnancy study. The DNA for the CDR3 is TGTGCCAGCAGGTCACCGGACGAGCAGTACTTC. Translated: CASRSPDEQYF.